A selection of T cell receptor beta chains follows, all from one sample in a study of CXCR3-negative and CXCR3-positive naive CD8 T cells. With the 5' RACE reads reprocessed, TCRdb shows one record per CDR3 protein and no DNA. This table holds under 50,000 distinct CDR3 sequences. Input material: naive CXCR3- CD8+ T cells from blood. All receptors derive from a human donor in good health. Some clones in this sample may be carry-over from other donors' samples. The CDR3 runs from the conserved cysteine through the conserved F or W. Each record gives: clone size, V gene, J gene, CDR3 protein. The size field is filled for only some rows; it gives once, few, many or a size class.

>.|TRBV24-1|TRBJ2-5
CATSDTGSTGETQYF
>.|TRBV15|TRBJ2-1
CATSSYLGGHNEQFF
>.|TRBV7-9|TRBJ2-7
CASSLASGTYEQYF
>.|TRBV4-1|TRBJ2-1
CASSPTYGEQFF
>.|TRBV9|TRBJ2-1
CASSVGGGAYTEQFF
>.|TRBV28|TRBJ1-4
CASRRSGGPNEKLFF
>.|TRBV29-1|TRBJ1-3
CSVSTSDGNTIYF
>.|TRBV5-1|TRBJ1-2
CASSFTGGSYGYTF
>.|TRBV29-1|TRBJ2-2
CSVENPEPANTGELFF
>.|TRBV28|TRBJ1-1
CASGALVGENTEAFF
>.|TRBV11-3|TRBJ2-1
CASIRGLAGGPYYNEQFF
>.|TRBV20-1|TRBJ2-3
CSMTSHQRRDTQYF
>.|TRBV14|TRBJ2-1
CASSPLLSSYNEQFF
>.|TRBV3-1|TRBJ2-2
CASKPPGQKAGELFF
>.|TRBV28|TRBJ2-7
CASNEPEREQYF
>.|TRBV4-1|TRBJ2-7
CASSPASGTYEQYF
>.|TRBV29-1|TRBJ2-3
CSVDGVGSSTDTQYF
>.|TRBV19|TRBJ2-7
CASSYGPLYEQYF
>.|TRBV28|TRBJ2-5
CASEGTVETQYF
>.|TRBV29-1|TRBJ1-5
CSVEGQVGECNQPQHF
>.|TRBV10-3|TRBJ2-7
CASSQGTYEQYF
>.|TRBV28|TRBJ1-4
CASRQGLINEKLFF
>.|TRBV10-3|TRBJ2-1
CAIDPGLAGVANEQFF
>.|TRBV7-9|TRBJ2-7
CASSLGVEQYF
>.|TRBV5-1|TRBJ2-3
CASSWGTSTDTQYF
>.|TRBV14|TRBJ1-2
CASSGTGLAYGYTF
>.|TRBV5-1|TRBJ2-2
CASNSTPGELFF
>medium-sized|TRBV2|TRBJ2-7
CASSQGRGYEQYF
>.|TRBV7-6|TRBJ2-3
CASSRKFTDTQYF
>.|TRBV12-3/TRBV12-4|TRBJ2-1
CASSLPIGGDEQFF
>.|TRBV5-1|TRBJ1-1
CASSQGTGKNTEAFF
>.|TRBV20-1|TRBJ2-3
CSARVAGRGDTQYF
>.|TRBV7-8|TRBJ2-5
CASSLVQGTSGGAGETQYF
>.|TRBV7-9|TRBJ1-1
CASSLEITVPNRPNTEAFF
>.|TRBV6-8|TRBJ1-6
CASQPGQGPVALHF
>.|TRBV10-3|TRBJ2-7
CAISETGYEQYF
>.|TRBV29-1|TRBJ2-5
CSAEPGTSEGETQYF
>.|TRBV6-2/TRBV6-3|TRBJ1-5
CASSYGDSNQPQHF
>.|TRBV2|TRBJ2-6
CASGGIQISGANVLTF
>.|TRBV7-6|TRBJ2-7
CASSPRTGEGYEQYF